This paragraph reports one TCR beta chain. Its antigen is as yet unknown. These data are taken from a study of radiotherapy plus CTLA-4 blockade in lung cancer. Whole-study results and caveats: Expansion of tumor-derived TCR clones was observed in blood after radiotherapy plus ipilimumab.

The CDR3 length is 14 residues. V lost 2 bases and J 4 bases, leaving 9 bases between the germline ends. Germline values: CDR1 SGHNT, CDR2 YENEEA. Sequenced by immunoSEQ multiplex PCR; TCRdb stores in-frame clones only, minus some. The sample has fewer than 45,000 clones, roughly 85% seen once. The chain carries TRBV11-3 and TRBJ2-1; D is uncertain. Sequenced here: peripheral blood, sampled from a patient treated with radiotherapy plus ipilimumab. This TCR was sampled from a human donor with non-small cell lung cancer who had stable disease on radiotherapy plus ipilimumab. The CDR3 nucleotides are TGTGCCAGCAGCTTATCTCCAGAATACAATGAGCAGTTCTTC. It yields the protein CASSLSPEYNEQFF.